The 26 T cell receptor beta chains below were found in one sample sequenced in a study of blood T cell repertoires in COVID-19. TCRdb keeps only in-frame clones here, not all; method: immunoSEQ multiplex PCR. This table holds 100,000 to 120,000 clones, approximately 85% found once. Sequencing used peripheral blood. The receptors stem from a woman in her sixties or seventies with acute or convalescent COVID-19.

The rearrangement joins TRBV6-6 to TRBJ1-6; a possible D gene is TRBD1 (6 bases). Trimming left V 5 bases short and J 9 bases short, with 17 bases between. The germline V gene has CDR1 MNHNY and CDR2 SVGAGI (reference sequence). The CDR3 sequence is 15 residues long. The CDR3: CASSAGTPVLSPLHF. DNA for the CDR3: TGTGCCAGCAGTGCCGGGACACCGGTTCTTTCACCCCTCCACTTT.

The chain couples TRBV28 to TRBJ2-5; 8 bases map to TRBD2. CDR1 MDHEN and CDR2 SYDVKM come from the germline V gene. This CDR3 is 22 amino acids long. V was pared by 3 bases and J by 2 bases, with 26 bases of the junction left unmatched. The CDR3 reads CASSFLSTDSVIAGGAQETQYF. The CDR3 DNA sequence: TGTGCCAGCAGTTTTCTTTCGACCGACTCCGTCATCGCCGGGGGGGCTCAAGAGACCCAGTACTTC.

This clone showed up just a few times. CDR3 nucleotide sequence: TGTGCCAGTAGTAACAGGGGCCTTTATTCACCCCTCCACTTT. As protein: CASSNRGLYSPLHF. This chain connects TRBV19 to TRBJ1-6, with 7 bases identical to TRBD1. Germline CDR1 LNHDA, CDR2 SQIVND (reference sequence). CDR3 length equals 14 residues. Losses at the gene ends were 4 bases for V and 8 bases for J; bases not matched to a gene: 5.

V and J are TRBV19 and TRBJ2-3; TRBD2 matches at 9 bases. Germline V CDR1 and CDR2: LNHDA, SQIVND (reference sequence). The CDR3 has 19 amino acids. V lost 3 bases and J lost 4; bases outside the gene matches: 17. CDR3 region: CASSIRGTSGRTLPDTQYF. The CDR3 DNA sequence: TGTGCCAGTAGTATCAGAGGCACTAGCGGGCGAACATTACCAGATACGCAGTATTTT.

The V gene is TRBV24-1, the J gene TRBJ2-2, with D possibly matching TRBD2 (5 bases). V shed 5 bases and J shed 4 bases, with 10 bases lying between them. Germline assignment: CDR1 KGHDR and CDR2 SFDVKD. The CDR3 runs to 14 residues. The CDR3 DNA follows: TGTGCCACCAGTGCCCACGGAGGCACCGGGGAGCTGTTTTTT. Protein product: CATSAHGGTGELFF.

The chain has TRBV7-2 and TRBJ2-7; maybe TRBD2 (5 bases). The CDR3 loop spans 15 amino acids. Germline V lookup: CDR1 SGHTA, CDR2 FQGNSA. The V end lost 3 bases, the J end lost 3 bases, and 15 bases lay between the germline ends. The CDR3 reads CASSFSDNRGYEQYF. The CDR3 DNA reads TGTGCCAGCAGCTTTTCGGATAACCGGGGCTACGAGCAGTACTTC.

V and J are TRBV5-1 and TRBJ2-6; maybe TRBD1 (6 bases). This CDR3 contains 17 residues. Trimming removed 2 bases from V and 1 base from J, with 13 bases in between. Germline V CDR1 and CDR2: SGHRS, YFSETQ. In DNA, the CDR3 is TGCGCCAGCAGCTTTGACAGGTTATTTTCTGGGGCCAACGTCCTGACTTTC. It codes for CASSFDRLFSGANVLTF.

V and J are TRBV5-1 and TRBJ1-4; D perhaps matches TRBD1 (6 bases). V lost 7 bases to trimming and J lost 0 bases, with 13 bases between them. This CDR3 spans 15 amino acids. Germline lookup yields CDR1 SGHRS and CDR2 YFSETQ. CDR3 DNA sequence: TGCGCCAGCGCCCAACAGGGAGCAACTAATGAAAAACTGTTTTTT. It specifies CASAQQGATNEKLFF.

This chain joins TRBV30 and TRBJ1-2, with 8 bases aligning to TRBD1. The germline CDR1 and CDR2 sequences are GTSNPN and SVGIG (reference sequence). The CDR3 contains 16 residues. J gave up 2 bases and V 4 bases, and 12 bases lay outside the gene matches. The CDR3 nucleotides read TGTGCCTGGATCACCCTCCCGACAGGGGCAAACTATGGCTACACCTTC. It encodes CAWITLPTGANYGYTF.

The chain couples TRBV28 to TRBJ2-1; the match to TRBD2 covers 16 bases. V shed 6 bases and J 6 bases; nucleotides not matched to a gene: 2. CDR1 and CDR2 (germline): MDHEN, SYDVKM. The length of the CDR3 is 15 residues. CDR3 protein: CASRGLAGGRNEQFF. Here the CDR3 DNA reads TGTGCCAGCAGGGGACTAGCGGGGGGGCGCAATGAGCAGTTCTTC.

The chain joins TRBV2 to TRBJ1-3, with TRBD1 identical over 8 bases. The CDR3 sequence is 14 residues long. V lost 8 bases and J lost 0; bases outside the gene matches: 3. Germline CDR1 reads SNHLY; CDR2 reads FYNNEI. Here the CDR3 reads CASLDRGSGNTIYF. CDR3 in DNA: TGTGCCAGCCTCGACAGGGGCTCTGGAAACACCATATATTTT.

The J gene is TRBJ1-2, the V gene TRBV28, with 8 bases lining up with TRBD1. Trimming at V came to 7 bases and at J to 2 bases, leaving 6 bases not matched to a gene. Germline V gene sequence: CDR1 MDHEN, CDR2 SYDVKM. The CDR3 runs 14 residues. Here the CDR3 reads CASKAGQANYGYTF. The CDR3 DNA reads TGTGCCAGCAAGGCGGGACAGGCCAACTATGGCTACACCTTC.

The chain links TRBV18 to TRBJ1-2, with D uncertain. The CDR3 loop spans 14 amino acids. In germline, CDR1 is KGHSH, CDR2 LQKENI. Trimming took off 6 bases at V and 1 base at J, with 12 bases between the two ends. The CDR3 loop reads CASSPSSGNYGYTF. The CDR3, as DNA: TGTGCCAGCTCGCCCTCTTCGGGTAACTATGGCTACACCTTC.

The rearrangement links TRBV7-6 to TRBJ2-1; D unclear. This CDR3 comprises 16 residues. Germline CDR1 reads SGHVS; CDR2 reads FNYEAQ. With 1 base removed from V and 0 bases from J, the gap between germline ends came to 10 bases. The CDR3 DNA reads TGTGCCAGCAGCTTAGAGGCGGATAGCTCCTACAATGAGCAGTTCTTC. Translation gives CASSLEADSSYNEQFF.

The chain employs TRBV24-1 and TRBJ2-5, with D possibly matching TRBD1 (5 bases). This CDR3 region has 16 residues. V lost 5 bases to trimming and J lost 0 bases, with 15 bases between them. Germline V CDR1 and CDR2: KGHDR, SFDVKD. The DNA of the CDR3 is TGTGCCACCAGTGGGGGCGCGAGCGCCGACCAAGAGACCCAGTACTTC. Its translation is CATSGGASADQETQYF.

Written as DNA, the CDR3 is TGTGCCAGCAGCCCCGGGGGGCCAACTAATGAAAAACTGTTTTTT. This translates into CASSPGGPTNEKLFF. This sequence joins TRBV5-6 and TRBJ1-4; tentative D call: TRBD1 (6 bases). Germline loops: CDR1 SGHDT, CDR2 YYEEEE. The CDR3 spans 15 residues. Trimming cost V 4 bases and J 0 bases, with 10 bases left between them. Variable domain in full (rest from reference TRBV5-6 and TRBJ1-4): DAGVTQSPTHLIKTRGQQVTLRCSPKSGHDTVSWYQQALGQGPQFIFQYYEEEERQRGNFPDRFSGHQFPNYSSELNVNALLLGDSALYLCASSPGGPTNEKLFFGSGTQLSVL.

This chain links TRBV6-5 with TRBJ1-4; 9 nucleotides align to TRBD1. J was trimmed by 8 bases and V by 10 bases; bases with no gene match: 8. CDR3 length: 13 residues. In germline, CDR1 is MNHEY, CDR2 SVGAGI. The CDR3 nucleotides read TGTGCCATCCCGGGACAGGGCAGAGAAAAACTGTTTTTT. Translated: CAIPGQGREKLFF.

The chain joins TRBV7-9 to TRBJ1-1; D is perhaps TRBD1 (6 bases). With 4 bases removed from V and 2 bases from J, the gap between germline ends came to 8 bases. In germline, CDR1 is SEHNR, CDR2 FQNEAQ (reference sequence). This CDR3 spans 13 amino acids. The CDR3: CASSYRENTEAFF. The CDR3, as DNA: TGTGCCAGCAGCTACAGGGAAAACACTGAAGCTTTCTTT.

The V gene is TRBV9, the J gene TRBJ1-1; a possible D gene is TRBD1 (5 bases). This CDR3 is 15 amino acids long. Germline lookup yields CDR1 SGDLS and CDR2 YYNGEE. V shed 0 bases and J shed 4 bases, with 13 bases lying between them. The CDR3 DNA follows: TGTGCCAGCAGCGTAGCTCTGACAGCGGGCACTGAAGCTTTCTTT. It is translated as CASSVALTAGTEAFF.

The chain combines TRBV24-1 with TRBJ1-5; D might be TRBD1 (5 bases). The CDR3 has 14 amino acids. Germline lookup yields CDR1 KGHDR and CDR2 SFDVKD. The V end was cut by 2 bases, the J end by 6 bases, with 10 bases between. The CDR3 spells CATSDSGEGQPQHF. The CDR3, as DNA: TGTGCCACCAGTGATTCGGGGGAGGGTCAGCCCCAGCATTTT.

This rearrangement joins TRBV12-3 or TRBV12-4 to TRBJ1-1; no firm D call. The CDR3 is made up of 13 amino acids. The V and J ends lost 2 bases and 4 bases respectively, with 8 bases between them. CDR3 protein: CASSLRRVTEAFF. The DNA of the CDR3 is TGTGCCAGCAGTTTACGGAGGGTCACTGAAGCTTTCTTT.

In its sample, this clone was seen a few times. V and J are TRBV5-8 and TRBJ2-1, with 9 bases lining up with TRBD1. Germline V gives CDR1 SGHTS, CDR2 YDEGEE. This CDR3 comprises 16 residues. Trimming removed 4 bases from V and 7 bases from J; junction bases left unmatched: 12. The chain's CDR3 is CASSGPGQGFVNEQFF. CDR3 nucleotides: TGTGCCAGCAGCGGCCCCGGACAGGGGTTCGTTAATGAGCAGTTCTTC.

This chain links TRBV12-3 or TRBV12-4 with TRBJ1-1, with a tentative D call TRBD1 (6 bases). This CDR3 contains 13 residues. The V and J ends lost 3 bases and 10 bases respectively, with 15 bases between them. The CDR3 region is CASSFGGARGAFF. The CDR3 DNA reads as TGTGCCAGCAGTTTTGGGGGGGCCCGAGGAGCTTTCTTT.

The chain has TRBV11-2 and TRBJ2-3, with 8 bases aligning to TRBD1. CDR1 and CDR2 from the germline V gene are SGHAT and FQNNGV. Trimming at V came to 5 bases and at J to 2 bases, leaving 6 bases not matched to a gene. The CDR3 loop spans 15 amino acids. DNA for the CDR3: TGTGCCAGCAGCGCTGACAGGGGTATCACAGATACGCAGTATTTT. Protein: CASSADRGITDTQYF.

The genes are TRBV12-5 and TRBJ2-4; 10 bases line up with TRBD1. This CDR3 is 13 amino acids long. In germline, CDR1 is LGHNT, CDR2 FRNRAP. V was clipped by 9 bases and J by 8 bases; unmatched bases: 7. The CDR3 region is CASVRDRGDIQYF. The CDR3 coding sequence is TGTGCTAGCGTCCGGGACAGGGGTGACATTCAGTACTTC.

This clone appeared a few times. The rearrangement uses TRBV19 and TRBJ1-5; possible D gene TRBD1, 6 bases. Germline V gives CDR1 LNHDA, CDR2 SQIVND (reference sequence). The CDR3 covers 14 residues. V lost 5 bases and J 4 bases, leaving 12 bases between the germline ends. CDR3 bases: TGTGCCAGTAGTCCCGGGACACCTAATCAGCCCCAGCATTTT. Encoded protein: CASSPGTPNQPQHF.